The clone carrying this T cell receptor (beta chain) came up a few times. Its cognate antigen is unknown. This sample was included in a study of T cells in Graves' hyperthyroidism and ophthalmopathy. This CDR3 is 13 amino acids long. V lost 4 bases to trimming and J lost 3 bases, with 9 bases between them. Germline CDR1 is ENHRY and CDR2 is SYGVKD. Graves' hyperthyroidism qualified as stable when ophthalmopathy did not progress within 18 months. Study-wide findings and caveats: Using 13 V-J features, a model discriminated ophthalmopathy from stable hyperthyroidism.

Amplified TCR beta CDR3 regions came from RNA transcripts. HTBI primers were the set used in a first-round RT-PCR of the TCR CDR3. TCRdb re-analysed the multiplex PCR reads in MiXCR, keeping a single row per CDR3 protein. This table has some 600,000 distinct CDR3 sequences, 46% appearing once. V usage is TRBV10-3 and J usage is TRBJ1-2; tentatively, D is TRBD1 (5 bases). The clonotype comes from a woman between 18 and 29 years old with Graves' hyperthyroidism. Sequences were obtained from peripheral blood or thyroid tissue (not recorded which). The CDR3 DNA sequence: TGTGCCATCAGTGGACAGCCCTACTATGGCTACACCTTC. Amino acids: CAISGQPYYGYTF.